This T cell receptor (beta chain) was captured in a study of patients and donors after allogeneic stem cell transplantation. TCRdb fed the RT-PCR reads into MiXCR, producing one record per CDR3 protein. The sample includes about 40,000 distinct CDR3 sequences, about 30% of them seen just once. CDR1 is SGHNT, CDR2 YENEEA, per germline. This CDR3 contains 16 residues. Trimming left V 0 bases short and J 0 bases short, with 8 bases between. What was sequenced was blood, either unsorted or a sorted T cell fraction (not recorded which). This rearrangement joins TRBV11-3 to TRBJ2-2, with D hard to call. This sequence was found in a human donor who was either an allogeneic HSCT recipient or a stem cell or donor lymphocyte infusion donor (not recorded which). It is not recorded whose cells these are; they may come from a transplant donor. This CDR3 is CASSLDSLANTGELFF. CDR3 nucleotides: TGTGCCAGCAGCTTAGATAGTCTCGCGAACACCGGGGAGCTGTTTTTT.